Listed here are 24 T cell receptor beta chains from one sample, sequenced in a study of cytomegalovirus exposure and HLA in healthy donors. Libraries were prepared by immunoSEQ multiplex PCR; TCRdb keeps only in-frame clonotypes and omits some of them. The sample yields just under 75,000 clones, 94% seen once. Specimen: PBMCs. The origin of the receptors is a woman between 18 and 29 years old in good health and CMV-seropositive.

The genes are TRBV19 and TRBJ2-3; 9 nucleotides agree with TRBD2. The germline CDR1 and CDR2 sequences are LNHDA and SQIVND (reference sequence). V lost 4 bases, J lost 1 base, and 3 bases stayed unmatched. CDR3 size: 15 residues. CDR3 nucleotide sequence: TGTGCCAGTAGTACGCGACTAGCGGGCACAGATACGCAGTATTTT. Translated: CASSTRLAGTDTQYF.

This chain links TRBV7-8 with TRBJ2-3; 9 nucleotides agree with TRBD2. Germline CDR1 reads SGHVS; CDR2 reads FQNEAQ. The CDR3 length is 15 residues. V shed 5 bases and J 2 bases; nucleotides not matched to a gene: 5. The CDR3 region is CASSQRGAYTDTQYF. CDR3 sequence (DNA): TGTGCCAGCAGCCAGCGGGGGGCCTACACAGATACGCAGTATTTT.

The V gene is TRBV7-9, the J gene TRBJ1-2; no clear D. The V and J ends lost 5 bases and 3 bases respectively, with 16 bases between them. Germline CDR1 is SEHNR and CDR2 is FQNEAQ (reference sequence). The CDR3 runs to 15 residues. The CDR3, as DNA: TGTGCCAGCAGCCCAGATAGCCAGCCTTACTATGGCTACACCTTC. As protein: CASSPDSQPYYGYTF.

The chain recombines TRBV5-1 with TRBJ2-1; 9 bases map to TRBD2. Trimming at V came to 5 bases and at J to 6 bases, leaving 9 bases not matched to a gene. This CDR3 has 15 residues. Germline values: CDR1 SGHRS, CDR2 YFSETQ. The CDR3 reads CASSRAGTSSNEQFF. The CDR3, as DNA: TGCGCCAGCAGTCGGGCCGGGACTAGCAGCAATGAGCAGTTCTTC.

This chain joins TRBV6-5 and TRBJ1-1; TRBD1 agrees at 7 bases. J was trimmed by 1 base and V by 6 bases; bases with no gene match: 8. Germline-derived CDR1 and CDR2 are MNHEY and SVGAGI. This CDR3 is built from 15 residues. CDR3 in amino acids: CASRARQGGNTEAFF. The CDR3 DNA reads TGTGCCAGCAGGGCACGACAGGGTGGGAACACTGAAGCTTTCTTT.

This clone occurred once. The chain joins TRBV11-2 to TRBJ2-2; D call uncertain. V lost 1 base and J lost 0, with 6 bases in between. CDR1 is SGHAT, CDR2 FQNNGV, per germline. This CDR3 is 15 amino acids long. CDR3 protein: CASSLGQANTGELFF. For the CDR3, the DNA is TGTGCCAGCAGCTTAGGACAAGCGAACACCGGGGAGCTGTTTTTT. Drawing the rest from reference TRBV11-2 and TRBJ2-2, the complete variable domain is EAGVAQSPRYKIIEKRQSVAFWCNPISGHATLYWYQQILGQGPKLLIQFQNNGVVDDSQLPKDRFSAERLKGVDSTLKIQPAKLEDSAVYLCASSLGQANTGELFFGEGSRLTVL.

The chain joins TRBV29-1 to TRBJ1-1, with D unclear. Germline V gene sequence: CDR1 SQVTM, CDR2 ANQGSEA. With 7 bases removed from V and 3 bases from J, the gap between germline ends came to 12 bases. The CDR3 spans 12 residues. The CDR3 spells CSAEGGDTEAFF. CDR3 in DNA: TGCAGCGCAGAGGGAGGAGACACTGAAGCTTTCTTT.

The chain joins TRBV7-8 to TRBJ2-4; D might be TRBD1 (7 bases). The CDR3 spans 13 residues. Per germline, CDR1 SGHVS and CDR2 FQNEAQ. V shed 6 bases and J shed 8 bases, with 14 bases lying between them. This CDR3 reads CASRHTGEDIQYF. The CDR3 DNA reads TGTGCCAGCAGACATACAGGGGAGGACATTCAGTACTTC.

This clone has a single count. This rearrangement joins TRBV28 to TRBJ1-1; no firm D call. The germline gives CDR1 MDHEN, CDR2 SYDVKM. The V gene lost 5 bases and the J gene lost 8 bases, with 15 bases spanning the gap. CDR3 length: 13 amino acids. In nucleotides, the CDR3 is TGTGCCAGCAGTCCTTCCCCCCCGACAGAAGCTTTCTTT. This encodes CASSPSPPTEAFF.

As regards this clone: The junction shows a germline mismatch at one end, possibly a read error. V usage is TRBV7-7 and J usage is TRBJ2-3, with D tentatively TRBD1 (6 bases). CDR1 is SSHAT, CDR2 FNYEAQ, per germline (reference sequence). The CDR3 is 14 residues long. For the CDR3, the DNA is TGTGCTAGCAGCCCAACAGGGTCCGCAGATACGCAGTATTTT. Translating gives CASSPTGSADTQYF. The full variable domain, in which reference TRBV7-7 and TRBJ2-3 provide the parts outside the CDR3, is GAGVSQSPRYKVTKRGQDVTLRCDPISSHATLYWYQQALGQGPEFLTYFNYEAQPDKSGLPSDRFSAERPEGSISTLTIQRTEQRDSAMYRCASSPTGSADTQYFGPGTRLTVL.

J is TRBJ1-4 and V is TRBV14; 11 bases are a match to TRBD1. Germline CDR1 reads SGHDN; CDR2 reads FVKESK. This CDR3 contains 19 residues. The V gene end was trimmed by 3 bases and the J gene end by 0 bases; junction bases not matched to a gene: 9. The CDR3 spells CASSQRTGGSGTTNEKLFF. DNA of the CDR3: TGTGCCAGCAGCCAGCGGACAGGGGGCTCCGGGACAACTAATGAAAAACTGTTTTTT.

V and J are TRBV13 and TRBJ2-7, with 12 bases lining up with TRBD1. J lost 4 bases, V lost 5 bases, and 6 bases had no gene match. Germline V CDR1 and CDR2: PRHDT, FYEKMQ (reference sequence). The CDR3 runs 15 residues. The CDR3 spells CASSIGTGGIYEQYF. The CDR3 DNA follows: TGTGCCAGCAGCATCGGGACAGGGGGCATTTACGAGCAGTACTTC.

The rearrangement joins TRBV29-1 to TRBJ2-1, with 9 positions matching TRBD1. Losses at the gene ends were 4 bases for V and 3 bases for J; bases not matched to a gene: 7. There are 15 residues in the CDR3. Germline CDR1 reads SQVTM; CDR2 reads ANQGSEA. Written as DNA, the CDR3 is TGCAGCGTTGCGAATACAGGGGGCGTCTACAATGAGCAGTTCTTC. This translates into CSVANTGGVYNEQFF.

The V call is TRBV7-8, the J call TRBJ1-1; 7 positions agree with TRBD1. Germline CDR1 and CDR2: SGHVS and FQNEAQ. The CDR3 covers 18 residues. The J segment lost 5 bases and the V segment lost 4 bases, leaving 19 bases of the junction unmatched. CDR3 DNA sequence: TGTGCCAGCAGCTCCCATGTCTCCCTAAATAGGGGGCGGACTGAAGCTTTCTTT. Translating gives CASSSHVSLNRGRTEAFF.

The V and J genes are TRBV4-2 and TRBJ1-6, with TRBD1 as a possible D gene (5 bases). In germline, CDR1 is LGHNA, CDR2 YNFKEQ. Trimming removed 1 base from V and 7 bases from J, with 14 bases in between. CDR3 length: 16 amino acids. CDR3 loop: CASSQVAGTMNSPLHF. The CDR3 DNA is TGTGCCAGCAGCCAAGTCGCAGGGACTATGAATTCACCCCTCCACTTT.

The sample holds a few counts of this clone. The genes are TRBV19 and TRBJ1-5; D may be TRBD1 (6 bases). The CDR3 extends over 15 amino acids. V was trimmed by 4 bases and J by 6 bases, leaving 16 bases between them. Germline assignment: CDR1 LNHDA and CDR2 SQIVND (reference sequence). The CDR3: CASSTPGQGTQPQHF. As DNA, the CDR3 is TGTGCCAGTAGTACACCGGGACAAGGAACTCAGCCCCAGCATTTT.

The chain couples TRBV6-5 to TRBJ1-4, with 7 bases identical to TRBD1. Germline V gene sequence: CDR1 MNHEY, CDR2 SVGAGI. The CDR3 covers 14 residues. Trimming at V came to 5 bases and at J to 6 bases, leaving 6 bases not matched to a gene. This CDR3 is CASSLSGGYEKLFF. The CDR3 DNA reads as TGTGCCAGCAGTCTTTCAGGGGGGTATGAAAAACTGTTTTTT.

V and J are TRBV29-1 and TRBJ2-1; maybe TRBD1 (6 bases). This CDR3 contains 16 residues. V lost 1 base and J lost 5, with 18 bases in between. Germline CDR1 reads SQVTM; CDR2 reads ANQGSEA. CDR3 nucleotide sequence: TGCAGCGTTGAAGGACAGACAGGACTCGCCAACAATGAGCAGTTCTTC. Its translation is CSVEGQTGLANNEQFF.

This chain connects TRBV18 to TRBJ2-7; 7 bases align to TRBD2. V lost 2 bases and J lost 3; bases outside the gene matches: 7. The CDR3 runs 15 residues. CDR1 is KGHSH and CDR2 is LQKENI in the germline V gene. This CDR3 is CASSPTASGRYEQYF. The CDR3 DNA reads as TGTGCCAGCTCACCAACGGCTAGCGGACGCTACGAGCAGTACTTC.

The genes are TRBV4-3 and TRBJ1-1; TRBD1 might be the D (6 bases). V was trimmed by 1 base and J by 0 bases, leaving 9 bases between them. The germline gives CDR1 LGHNA, CDR2 YSLEER. The CDR3 covers 15 residues. The CDR3 coding sequence is TGCGCCAGCAGCCAAGGGGCAGGGGTGAACACTGAAGCTTTCTTT. Translating it yields CASSQGAGVNTEAFF.

The gene calls are TRBV7-9 and TRBJ2-5; TRBD2 aligns across 10 bases. CDR3 length: 18 amino acids. Germline CDR1 and CDR2: SEHNR and FQNEAQ (reference sequence). V trimming: 5 bases; J trimming: 4 bases; junction bases outside the gene matches: 16. CDR3 coding DNA: TGTGCCAGCAGCCCCCTCTCCCCAGCGGGGGGGCCGGGAGAGACCCAGTACTTC. Protein: CASSPLSPAGGPGETQYF.

This chain connects TRBV9 to TRBJ2-5; D may be TRBD2 (5 bases). There are 15 residues in the CDR3. Germline V CDR1 and CDR2: SGDLS, YYNGEE. V lost 4 bases to trimming and J lost 2 bases, with 15 bases between them. The CDR3 DNA sequence: TGTGCCAGCAGCCCCCCCGGGGTTATTCAAGAGACCCAGTACTTC. Its protein is CASSPPGVIQETQYF. Complete variable domain (other parts from reference TRBV9 and TRBJ2-5): DSGVTQTPKHLITATGQRVTLRCSPRSGDLSVYWYQQSLDQGLQFLIQYYNGEERAKGNILERFSAQQFPDLHSELNLSSLELGDSALYFCASSPPGVIQETQYFGPGTRLLVL.

This chain links TRBV7-2 with TRBJ2-7; D may be TRBD1 (6 bases). V gave up 1 base and J gave up 5 bases, with 15 bases separating them. Germline V lookup: CDR1 SGHTA, CDR2 FQGNSA. The CDR3 is 15 residues long. The CDR3 DNA is TGTGCCAGCAGCTTAGTGGGACACCAAAACGACGAGCAGTACTTC. Encoded protein: CASSLVGHQNDEQYF.

Details on this clone: A read error may account for a junction end that differs from germline. The chain combines TRBV7-3 with TRBJ2-4; 7 bases map to TRBD2. CDR3 length: 10 residues. The germline V gene has CDR1 SGHTA and CDR2 FQGTGA. The CDR3 coding sequence is TGTGCCAGCAACTTAGGGACTATCGAGTTC. It specifies CASNLGTIEF. The full variable domain, with the rest looked up from reference TRBV7-3 and TRBJ2-4, is GAGVSQTPSNKVTEKGKYVELRCDPISGHTALYWYRQSLGQGPEFLIYFQGTGAADDSGLPNDRFFAVRPEGSVSTLKIQRTERGDSAVYLCASNLGTIEFGAGTRLSVL.